The 3 T cell receptor beta chains below were found in one sample sequenced in a study of shared clonotypes between healthy human individuals. Clones were sequenced by immunoSEQ multiplex PCR, and TCRdb holds only the in-frame ones, with some missing. The table includes about 1 million clones, more than 60% detected once. The specimen sequenced was memory CD4+ T cells sorted from blood. Subset described: CD45RA-negative fraction. All receptors come from a man aged 18 to 30 in good health.

The gene calls are TRBV5-1 and TRBJ2-7; D not certain. Germline CDR1 is SGHRS and CDR2 is YFSETQ. V was trimmed by 1 base and J by 2 bases, leaving 10 bases between them. The CDR3 covers 14 residues. DNA of the CDR3: TGCGCCAGCAGCTTGCGTCACCTTGCCTACGAGCAGTACTTC. Translated: CASSLRHLAYEQYF.

Concerning this clone: The same CDR3 arises from other DNA sequences in this sample as well. The chain recombines TRBV13 with TRBJ2-5; D gene ambiguous. The CDR3 is 11 residues long. The germline V and J ends were trimmed by 4 bases and 5 bases, with 5 bases remaining between them. Germline V CDR1 and CDR2: PRHDT, FYEKMQ (reference sequence). CDR3 region: CASSSRETQYF. The CDR3 DNA follows: TGTGCCAGCAGCTCAAGGGAGACCCAGTACTTC. Full variable domain (missing parts from reference TRBV13 and TRBJ2-5): AAGVIQSPRHLIKEKRETATLKCYPIPRHDTVYWYQQGPGQDPQFLISFYEKMQSDKGSIPDRFSAQQFSDYHSELNMSSLELGDSALYFCASSSRETQYFGPGTRLLVL.

This clone was detected once. V and J are TRBV11-2 and TRBJ2-5; 7 bases line up with TRBD2. The CDR3 consists of 14 residues. Unmatched junction bases numbered 10, after V lost 5 bases and J lost 7 bases. The germline gives CDR1 SGHAT, CDR2 FQNNGV. In DNA form, the CDR3 reads TGTGCCAGCAGCCCTCTAGCGGAGTTGGGGACCCAGTACTTC. Residues: CASSPLAELGTQYF.